This T cell receptor (beta chain) was found in a study of shared clonotypes between healthy human individuals. Study overall: The plates for each donor numbered three CD4 naive, three CD4 memory, two CD8 naive and one CD8 memory.

The length of the CDR3 is 14 residues. CDR1 GTSNPN and CDR2 SVGIG come from the germline V gene (reference sequence). V lost 4 bases to trimming and J lost 5 bases; unmatched junction nucleotides: 5. Every one of the donors was a Caucasian adult that lived in Nashville, Tennessee. CD45RA+ naive and CD45RA-negative memory subsets were separated from CD4+ cells. Method: immunoSEQ multiplex PCR; TCRdb's copy keeps in-frame clones and lacks some. Among roughly 700,000 clones listed, over 65% were seen once. Material: memory CD4+ T cells sorted from blood. Subset noted: CD45RA-negative fraction. V usage is TRBV30 and J usage is TRBJ1-4, with 9 bases matching TRBD1. This receptor was obtained from a woman aged 25 to 45 in good health. CDR3 protein: CAWNRDRVNEKLFF. DNA of the CDR3: TGTGCCTGGAATAGGGACAGGGTAAATGAAAAACTGTTTTTT.